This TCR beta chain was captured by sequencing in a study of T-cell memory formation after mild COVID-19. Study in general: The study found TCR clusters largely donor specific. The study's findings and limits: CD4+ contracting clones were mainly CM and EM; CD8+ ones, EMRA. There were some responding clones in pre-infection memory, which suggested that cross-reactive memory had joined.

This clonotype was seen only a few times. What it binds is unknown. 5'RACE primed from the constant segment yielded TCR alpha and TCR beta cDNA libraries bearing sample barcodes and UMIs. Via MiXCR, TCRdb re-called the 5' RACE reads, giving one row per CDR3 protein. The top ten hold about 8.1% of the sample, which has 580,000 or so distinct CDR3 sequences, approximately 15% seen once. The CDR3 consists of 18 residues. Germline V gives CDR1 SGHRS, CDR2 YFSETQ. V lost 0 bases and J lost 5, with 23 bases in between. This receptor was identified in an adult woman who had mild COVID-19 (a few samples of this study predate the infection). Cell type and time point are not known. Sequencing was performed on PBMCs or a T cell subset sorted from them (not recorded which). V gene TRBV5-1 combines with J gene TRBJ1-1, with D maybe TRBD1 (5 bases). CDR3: CASSLEPRRGRPKTEAFF. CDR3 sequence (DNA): TGCGCCAGCAGCTTGGAGCCGAGGCGGGGGAGGCCAAAAACTGAAGCTTTCTTT.